This T cell receptor (beta chain) emerged from a study of lymphopenia after photon versus proton radiotherapy. The CDR3 runs to 15 residues. The germline gives CDR1 SGHAT, CDR2 FQNNGV. V was pared by 5 bases and J by 2 bases, with 6 bases of the junction left unmatched. Regarding this clone: Its antigen is not identified.

The method was immunoSEQ multiplex PCR; TCRdb's version includes in-frame clones alone and lacks a portion of them. Of around 25,000 clones listed, about 88% were seen once; the top ten hold 0.65% to 0.9%. Findings of the study overall: Better survival with proton therapy was suggested as possible, not demonstrated. After lymphocyte nadir, photon-treated repertoires showed oligoclonal expansion, especially CD8+ Temra.

Specimen: peripheral blood, collected from a patient treated with photon-based radiotherapy. This sequence was found in a woman aged 45-59 years with cholangiocarcinoma. The V call is TRBV11-2, the J call TRBJ1-3; 7 bases fit TRBD1. In DNA form, the CDR3 reads TGTGCCAGCAGCCCCCGGGACAGCCCTGGAAACACCATATATTTT. It codes for CASSPRDSPGNTIYF.